What follows are 6 T cell receptor beta chains derived from one specimen sequenced in a study of cytomegalovirus exposure and HLA in healthy donors. The PCR had 60 Vbeta and 13 Jbeta primers. Using immunoSEQ multiplex PCR, the repertoire was profiled, and TCRdb retains in-frame clones only, with some absent. Of 150,000 to 200,000 clones in the sample, about 80% are singletons; the top ten hold roughly 1.9%. The sample consisted of PBMCs. These receptors were taken from a woman in her 30s in good health and CMV-seropositive.

The chain links TRBV9 to TRBJ1-2; the match to TRBD1 covers 9 bases. J was trimmed by 6 bases and V by 0 bases; bases with no gene match: 9. The germline CDR1 and CDR2 sequences are SGDLS and YYNGEE. The CDR3 length is 16 residues. The DNA of the CDR3 is TGTGCCAGCAGCGTAGATACAGGGGGCTATGGTGATGGCTACACCTTC. As protein: CASSVDTGGYGDGYTF.

The chain uses TRBV30 and TRBJ2-1; possible D gene TRBD2, 6 bases. The CDR3 has 11 amino acids. V was pared by 0 bases and J by 10 bases, with 7 bases between. The germline V gene encodes CDR1 GTSNPN and CDR2 SVGIG (reference sequence). In DNA, the CDR3 is TGTGCCTGGAGTGTAGGACTAGAGCAGTTCTTC. It specifies CAWSVGLEQFF.

There are many counts of this clone. The chain employs TRBV4-1 and TRBJ2-7, with unresolved D. This CDR3 contains 13 residues. The germline V and J ends were trimmed by 1 base and 5 bases, with 9 bases remaining between them. CDR1 is MGHRA, CDR2 YSYEKL, per germline. The CDR3 loop reads CASSQVDFDEQYF. The CDR3 nucleotides read TGCGCCAGCAGCCAAGTTGACTTCGACGAGCAGTACTTC.

The chain uses TRBV27 and TRBJ1-2, with a weak D call TRBD1 (6 bases). Trimming left V 4 bases short and J 4 bases short, with 13 bases between. This CDR3 region has 14 residues. The germline V gene has CDR1 MNHEY and CDR2 SMNVEV (reference sequence). The CDR3 sequence is CASSSMGASYGYTF. The DNA for the CDR3 is TGTGCCAGCAGTTCTATGGGGGCCTCCTATGGCTACACCTTC.

Written as DNA, the CDR3 is TGTGCCAGCAGTCAAAGACAGGGGACGGACACTGAAGCTTTCTTT. This translates into CASSQRQGTDTEAFF. V is TRBV27 and J is TRBJ1-1; TRBD1 agrees at 8 bases. The germline gives CDR1 MNHEY, CDR2 SMNVEV (reference sequence). The CDR3 extends over 15 amino acids. V trimming: 5 bases; J trimming: 3 bases; junction bases outside the gene matches: 8.

V usage is TRBV30 and J usage is TRBJ1-1, with 7 bases matching TRBD1. CDR3 length equals 13 residues. V was pared by 3 bases and J by 5 bases, with 6 bases of the junction left unmatched. CDR1 is GTSNPN, CDR2 SVGIG, per germline (reference sequence). The CDR3 loop reads CAWSPKTGTEAFF. The CDR3, as DNA: TGTGCCTGGAGCCCGAAGACAGGGACTGAAGCTTTCTTT. The entire variable domain, with the rest obtained from reference TRBV30 and TRBJ1-1, is as follows: SQTIHQWPATLVQPVGSPLSLECTVEGTSNPNLYWYRQAAGRGLQLLFYSVGIGQISSEVPQNLSASRPQDRQFILSSKKLLLSDSGFYLCAWSPKTGTEAFFGQGTRLTVV.